This T cell receptor (beta chain) is from a study of T cells in Graves' hyperthyroidism and ophthalmopathy. The TCR beta CDR3 regions underwent amplification using RNA transcripts as the source. When the TCR CDR3 underwent first-round RT-PCR, the HTBI primer set was used. One entry per CDR3 protein results from TCRdb running MiXCR on the multiplex PCR reads. The repertoire consists of 700,000 or so distinct CDR3 sequences, with over 15% occurring once and the leading ten covering around 8%. Graves' hyperthyroidism is called stable when ophthalmopathy does not progress within 18 months. With a duration under 2 months, the hyperthyroidism was newly diagnosed in patients aged 18 to 65. Diagnoses were made from clinical symptoms, serum measures (thyroxine and TRAb), thyroid ultrasound and orbital computed tomography. V was cut by 7 bases and J by 4 bases, with 17 bases left in between. CDR3 length: 15 amino acids.

This clonotype was recorded a few times. The rearrangement joins TRBV12-3 or TRBV12-4 to TRBJ1-5, with a weak D call TRBD1 (5 bases). This sequence was found in a man younger than 35 with Graves' hyperthyroidism. Sequenced: blood. For the CDR3, the DNA is TGTGCCAGCACTCAAAGCGGGGGTTGGAATCAGCCCCAGCATTTT. Protein product: CASTQSGGWNQPQHF.